The table lists the clone carrying this T cell receptor (beta chain) with a few counts. The antigen remains unidentified. The sample is drawn from a study of T-cell memory formation after mild COVID-19. Whole-study context: TCR clusters were mostly confined to one donor each. Findings of the study overall: Mainly in CM and EM were contracting CD4+ clones; CD8+ were in EMRA.

TCRdb reanalysed the 5' RACE reads using MiXCR and keeps one entry per CDR3 protein. The sample records 380,000 or so distinct CDR3 sequences, approximately 14% being singletons. This CDR3 comprises 16 residues. V was pared by 5 bases and J by 1 base, with 7 bases of the junction left unmatched. CDR1 and CDR2 (germline): SGHTA, FQGNSA. V and J are TRBV7-2 and TRBJ2-3; 9 nucleotides match TRBD2. Sequencing used PBMCs or a T cell subset sorted from them (not recorded which). The TCR comes from a young man who had mild COVID-19 (a few samples of this study predate the infection). Cell type and time point are not known. CDR3 in amino acids: CASSIQAGGRTDTQYF. The CDR3 DNA sequence: TGTGCCAGCAGCATACAAGCGGGGGGTCGCACAGATACGCAGTATTTT.